One and the same sample provided the 9 T cell receptor beta chains below, sequenced in a study of T cell clones after liver transplantation. Clones were sequenced by immunoSEQ multiplex PCR, and TCRdb holds only the in-frame ones, with some missing. This sample carries about 51,000 clones, approximately 87% of them seen once, and the ten largest clones take under 15%. Sequencing was performed on CD8+ T cells from blood, taken 12 months after liver transplant. All receptors derive from a human patient who received a liver transplant. Among the T cells, some may be from the graft donor.

The chain has TRBV19 and TRBJ2-1, with 8 nucleotides matching TRBD2. CDR1 is LNHDA and CDR2 is SQIVND in the germline V gene (reference sequence). The V segment lost 4 bases and the J segment 9 bases; nucleotides outside the gene matches: 8. The CDR3 length is 14 residues. This CDR3 reads CASSKLAAGGEQFF. Written as DNA, the CDR3 is TGTGCCAGTAGTAAACTAGCGGCTGGTGGTGAGCAGTTCTTC.

The genes are TRBV4-2 and TRBJ2-1, with no clear D. The germline CDR1 and CDR2 sequences are LGHNA and YNFKEQ. Trimming pared 0 bases from V and 5 bases from J, leaving 14 bases between. This CDR3 region has 16 residues. This chain's CDR3 is CASSQEQLTFHNEQFF. In DNA, the CDR3 is TGTGCCAGCAGCCAAGAACAGCTTACCTTTCACAATGAGCAGTTCTTC.

V and J are TRBV10-2 and TRBJ1-2; 11 nucleotides align to TRBD1. The CDR3 totals 13 residues. V shed 7 bases and J 5 bases; nucleotides not matched to a gene: 3. Germline V CDR1 and CDR2: WSHSY, SAAADI. The CDR3 here is CASMGQGGYGYTF. The DNA of the CDR3 is TGCGCCAGCATGGGACAGGGGGGGTATGGCTACACCTTC.

The chain employs TRBV28 and TRBJ1-5; no clear D. V lost 2 bases to trimming and J lost 3 bases, with 5 bases between them. CDR1 and CDR2 from the germline V gene are MDHEN and SYDVKM. This CDR3 contains 13 residues. In DNA, the CDR3 is TGTGCCAGCAGTTTAGGCTACAATCAGCCCCAGCATTTT. Translating it yields CASSLGYNQPQHF.

The chain combines TRBV7-6 with TRBJ2-3, with TRBD2 matching 12 bases. The CDR3 covers 15 residues. Losses at the gene ends were 4 bases for V and 3 bases for J; bases not matched to a gene: 2. Germline assignment: CDR1 SGHVS and CDR2 FNYEAQ. CDR3 nucleotides: TGTGCCAGCAGCTCAGGACTAGCGGGAACAGATACGCAGTATTTT. It codes for CASSSGLAGTDTQYF.

CDR3 protein: CASSRLDRGHYNEQFF. CDR3 nucleotides: TGTGCCAGCAGCCGATTAGACAGGGGACACTACAATGAGCAGTTCTTC. The V call is TRBV14, the J call TRBJ2-1, with 8 bases identical to TRBD1. The V segment lost 4 bases and the J segment 3 bases; nucleotides outside the gene matches: 8. The CDR3 is 16 residues long. CDR1 is SGHDN, CDR2 FVKESK, per germline. The full variable domain, in which reference TRBV14 and TRBJ2-1 provide the parts outside the CDR3, is EAGVTQFPSHSVIEKGQTVTLRCDPISGHDNLYWYRRVMGKEIKFLLHFVKESKQDESGMPNNRFLAERTGGTYSTLKVQPAELEDSGVYFCASSRLDRGHYNEQFFGPGTRLTVL.

A single count supports this clone. The chain uses TRBV11-2 and TRBJ2-1, with D possibly being TRBD2 (5 bases). Germline V lookup: CDR1 SGHAT, CDR2 FQNNGV. CDR3 size: 14 residues. The V gene lost 1 base and the J gene lost 7 bases, with 11 bases spanning the gap. The CDR3 nucleotides read TGTGCCAGCAGCTTAGTTGGACTGGGGAATGAGCAGTTCTTC. It is translated as CASSLVGLGNEQFF.

The chain combines TRBV5-1 with TRBJ2-5; D gene uncertain. V was clipped by 3 bases and J by 1 base, with 10 bases between them. The length of the CDR3 is 14 residues. CDR1 and CDR2 from the germline V gene are SGHRS and YFSETQ. DNA for the CDR3: TGCGCCAGCAGCTCCCCCGGGCCCCAAGAGACCCAGTACTTC. This codes for CASSSPGPQETQYF.

V and J are TRBV25-1 and TRBJ2-7; D ambiguous. V lost 4 bases, J lost 2 bases, and 9 bases lay in between. The CDR3 loop spans 13 amino acids. CDR1 and CDR2 (germline): MGHDK, SYGVNS. The CDR3 nucleotides are TGTGCCAGCAGTGCCGCCCGGACCTACGAGCAGTACTTC. Protein: CASSAARTYEQYF.